Below are 6 T cell receptor beta chains sequenced from a single sample in a study of post-analysis software for immune sequencing data. Study conclusions and caveats: There were about 5 TRBV segments more frequent in patients than controls, and TRBV5-6, TRBV5-1 and TRBV20-1 were among them.

No cognate antigen is known for these TCRs. Presence of unique molecular identifiers characterized the TCR beta cDNA libraries. TCRdb independently ran MiXCR on the PCR reads; one entry per CDR3 protein. In the table there are approximately 400,000 distinct CDR3 sequences, roughly 35% of which are singletons. What was sequenced was blood. The receptors stem from a girl aged 10 to 17 with multiple sclerosis.

This clonotype has just a few counts. This chain connects TRBV7-9 to TRBJ2-5; D is unresolved. Deletions cut 4 bases from V and 5 bases from J, with 11 bases between. This CDR3 spans 13 amino acids. CDR1 SEHNR and CDR2 FQNEAQ come from the germline V gene (reference sequence). Here the CDR3 DNA reads TGTGCCAGCAGCTCATACTCTAGTGAGACCCAGTACTTC. Its translation: CASSSYSSETQYF.

A few counts support this clonotype. The rearrangement links TRBV4-1 to TRBJ1-2; D remains unclear. Germline values: CDR1 MGHRA, CDR2 YSYEKL. V dropped 0 bases and J dropped 0 bases, with 14 bases sitting between them. The CDR3 totals 17 residues. The DNA of the CDR3 is TGCGCCAGCAGCCAAGATAACCCGTCCGGGGCTAACTATGGCTACACCTTC. Its translation is CASSQDNPSGANYGYTF.

The chain joins TRBV27 to TRBJ1-5, with a tentative D call TRBD1 (6 bases). Germline V gives CDR1 MNHEY, CDR2 SMNVEV (reference sequence). This CDR3 region has 15 residues. Trimming left V 3 bases short and J 4 bases short, with 13 bases between. Here the CDR3 DNA reads TGTGCCAGCAGTTTGGGAGGGGGAGCTAATCAGCCCCAGCATTTT. Residues: CASSLGGGANQPQHF.

V usage is TRBV6-1 and J usage is TRBJ2-7; 7 nucleotides match TRBD2. The trim removed 9 bases at V and 3 bases at J, leaving 8 bases unmatched. From germline, CDR1 is MNHNS and CDR2 SASEGT. This CDR3 region has 13 residues. CDR3 region: CARGPGGLYEQYF. The DNA of the CDR3 is TGTGCCAGGGGACCGGGGGGACTCTACGAGCAGTACTTC.

The chain employs TRBV4-1 and TRBJ1-5; D is possibly TRBD1 (6 bases). This CDR3 is built from 16 residues. Per the germline V gene, CDR1 is MGHRA and CDR2 is YSYEKL. The ends were cut back, 0 bases at V and 5 bases at J, with 14 bases in the middle. CDR3 protein: CASSQDSGQIYQPQHF. The CDR3 coding sequence is TGCGCCAGCAGCCAAGATTCCGGACAGATCTATCAGCCCCAGCATTTT.

This clonotype was detected only a few times. The chain combines TRBV6-1 with TRBJ2-7; 9 nucleotides align to TRBD1. The germline V gene has CDR1 MNHNS and CDR2 SASEGT. V shed 4 bases, J shed 5 bases, and the junction held 9 bases outside the gene matches. The CDR3 runs 15 residues. CDR3 protein: CASSGGTGRTNEQYF. The DNA of the CDR3 is TGTGCCAGCAGTGGAGGGACAGGGAGGACCAACGAGCAGTACTTC.